The rows below give T cell receptor beta chains drawn from one sample of a study of T cell changes during pregnancy in multiple sclerosis. Assay used: immunoSEQ multiplex PCR; TCRdb lists only in-frame clones, some missing. The sample shows about 24,000 clones, 86% of them seen only once. Sequencing used CD8+ T cells from peripheral blood mononuclear cells, obtained in the first trimester of pregnancy. The receptors were gathered from a female donor in good health, enrolled as a control in a pregnancy study. Each CDR3 is given without its conserved first and last residue. Each record gives: CDR3 length, V gene, D gene, CDR3 protein. D genes are given only for firm matches.

14,TRBV7-6,.,ASSHLGGQMNTEAF
9,TRBV28,.,ASSLETPQH
13,TRBV6-6,.,ASSYPPGFNSPLH
11,TRBV11-2,TRBD1,ASSLAPGGGYT
15,TRBV5-8,TRBD1,ASSLAAGGASGAEAF
10,TRBV25-1,.,ASRRGGNEQF
12,TRBV7-7,TRBD1,ASSPNRGTGELF
12,TRBV7-9,TRBD1,ASSLETGNYGYT
11,TRBV16,.,ASSQGHAYEQY
7,TRBV29-1,.,SGGSEAF
14,TRBV4-3,TRBD2,ASSPEAGSSYNEQF
10,TRBV6-5,.,ASRHYAYEQY
13,TRBV29-1,.,SVDLGRDSTDTQY
12,TRBV4-1,.,ASSQDNSGEKLF
10,TRBV2,.,ASEGGGNEQF
13,TRBV27,.,ASSFDPGAANEQF
11,TRBV9,.,ASSVGGSGEQY
14,TRBV7-8,.,ASSLVRGQGNQPQH
14,TRBV27,TRBD1,ASSFSTGAISYEQY
12,TRBV13,.,ASSWGATNEKLF
12,TRBV28,TRBD2,ASSPPGLAGEQY
17,TRBV15,TRBD2,ATSRGGTSGGTIYNEQF
13,TRBV14,.,ASSPIDRPNEKLF
12,TRBV4-3,TRBD1,ASSPGQATYEQY
9,TRBV30,.,AWSVQQEAF
14,TRBV4-2,.,ASSHDTSSGANVLT
14,TRBV11-3,TRBD2,ASSRTSGVGYNEQF